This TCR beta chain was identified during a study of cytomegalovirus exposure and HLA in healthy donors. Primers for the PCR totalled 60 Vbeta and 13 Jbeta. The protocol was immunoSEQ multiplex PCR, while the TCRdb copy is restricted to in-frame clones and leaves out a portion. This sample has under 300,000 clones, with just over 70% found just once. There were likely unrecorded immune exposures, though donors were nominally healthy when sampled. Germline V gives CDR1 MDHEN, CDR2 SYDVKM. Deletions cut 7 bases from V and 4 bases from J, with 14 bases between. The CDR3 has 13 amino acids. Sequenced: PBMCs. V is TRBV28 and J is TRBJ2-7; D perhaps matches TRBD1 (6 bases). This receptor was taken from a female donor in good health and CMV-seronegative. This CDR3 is CASMSGDLYEQYF. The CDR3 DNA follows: TGTGCCAGCATGTCAGGGGATTTGTACGAGCAGTACTTC.